This record covers a single TCR beta chain. This record belongs to a study of blood T cell repertoires in COVID-19. Looking at the study overall: Both acute and convalescent COVID-19 samples were obtained from the United States, Italy and Spain.

The protocol was immunoSEQ multiplex PCR, while the TCRdb copy is restricted to in-frame clones and leaves out a portion. The sample lists approximately 98,000 clones; around 81% were seen once. The sequenced sample consisted of peripheral blood. The sequence came from a man between 60 and 75 years old with acute or convalescent COVID-19.

The CDR3 nucleotides are TGTGCCTGGAGGAGGGACAGCTCCTATAATTCACCCCTCCACTTT. It yields the protein CAWRRDSSYNSPLHF. The V gene is TRBV30, the J gene TRBJ1-6, with TRBD1 identical over 7 bases. The CDR3 has 15 amino acids. J lost 0 bases, V lost 3 bases, and 2 bases had no gene match. Germline CDR1 GTSNPN, CDR2 SVGIG (reference sequence).